One sample yielded the 17 T cell receptor beta chains listed below, sequenced in a study of T cell repertoires in cytomegalovirus infection (dated by TCRdb to between 2017 and 2020). TCRdb shows the sequencer as Illumina HiSeq 1500. TCRdb's own reprocessing of the public reads used fastp at Q25 and MiXCR and kept productive beta chains. Rows are combined by CDR3 protein, so each entry shows the most common genes and DNA. The sample table lists approximately 750,000 distinct CDR3 sequences, 35% to 40% of them with a count of one. Of the sample, roughly 2.8% falls within the top ten clones. Sequences were obtained from PBMCs. These receptors all stem from a human donor in good health (CMV status not recorded). Some clones in this sample may be carry-over from other donors' samples.

This clonotype was picked up many times. The chain combines TRBV7-6 with TRBJ1-5; 8 bases match TRBD1. The CDR3 has 15 amino acids. V lost 2 bases to trimming and J lost 5 bases; unmatched junction nucleotides: 5. Germline V CDR1 and CDR2: SGHVS, FNYEAQ. The DNA for the CDR3 is TGTGCCAGCAGCTTATCAGGGGGCATCGATCAGCCCCAGCATTTT. This translates into CASSLSGGIDQPQHF.

This chain links TRBV23-1 with TRBJ2-4; D may be TRBD1 or TRBD2 (7 bases each). TRBV23-1 is assigned to the ORF class and has an uncertain function. V lost 0 bases to trimming and J lost 0 bases, with 24 bases between them. This CDR3 is built from 21 residues. CDR3 bases: TGCGCCAGCAGTCAATCGGTTGACAGCGGGACAGAAAACGCAGCCAAAAACATTCAGTACTTC. It is translated as CASSQSVDSGTENAAKNIQYF.

This chain connects TRBV12-3 or TRBV12-4 to TRBJ1-2, with D perhaps matching TRBD1 (5 bases). The CDR3 has 13 amino acids. With 2 bases removed from V and 13 bases from J, the gap between germline ends came to 17 bases. CDR3 amino acids: CASSLSRTSGPTF. CDR3 bases: TGTGCCAGCAGTTTATCTAGGACGTCGGGGCCCACCTTC.

J is TRBJ2-2 and V is TRBV7-3; TRBD2 agrees at 12 bases. V shed 5 bases, J shed 5 bases, and the junction held 6 bases outside the gene matches. This CDR3 spans 16 amino acids. The germline CDR1 and CDR2 sequences are SGHTA and FQGTGA. The CDR3 is CASSASGGARTGELFF. CDR3 nucleotides: TGTGCCAGCAGCGCTAGCGGGGGGGCCCGGACCGGGGAGCTGTTTTTT.

This chain links TRBV6-2 or TRBV6-3 with TRBJ1-1; D gene ambiguous. The V and J ends lost 7 bases and 4 bases respectively, with 7 bases between them. Per germline, CDR1 MNHEY and CDR2 SVGEGT. The CDR3 extends over 11 amino acids. This CDR3 reads CASNGGTEAFF. In nucleotides, the CDR3 is TGTGCCAGCAATGGTGGCACTGAAGCTTTCTTT.

This clonotype was seen only a few times. The genes are TRBV7-9 and TRBJ2-2; no clear D gene. V lost 1 base and J lost 5, with 17 bases in between. Germline-derived CDR1 and CDR2 are SEHNR and FQNEAQ (reference sequence). This CDR3 region has 17 residues. Here the CDR3 DNA reads TGTGCCAGCAGCTTAGGGGTAGCCCTGACGCGGACCGGGGAGCTGTTTTTT. Translated, it gives CASSLGVALTRTGELFF.

V and J are TRBV5-5 and TRBJ1-1; no clear D gene. The V gene's germline CDR1 is SGHKS and CDR2 YYEKEE (reference sequence). V shed 2 bases and J shed 0 bases, with 11 bases lying between them. The CDR3 loop spans 15 amino acids. The CDR3 DNA reads as TGTGCCAGCAGCTTTCGGGGAACAATGAACACTGAAGCTTTCTTT. Amino acids: CASSFRGTMNTEAFF.

This chain links TRBV4-1 with TRBJ1-4; 11 bases agree with TRBD1. The junction had 6 bases not matched to a gene; V was cut back by 4 bases and J by 5 bases. Germline CDR1 is MGHRA and CDR2 is YSYEKL. The CDR3 extends over 16 amino acids. The CDR3 nucleotides read TGCGCCAGCAGCCGCCTTGGGACAGGGGGAAATGAAAAACTGTTTTTT. Translated: CASSRLGTGGNEKLFF.

DNA for the CDR3: TGTGCCAGCAGCCTCCAACCTGGCGGGTTCACAGATACGCAGTATTTT. This translates into CASSLQPGGFTDTQYF. The chain joins TRBV11-1 to TRBJ2-3; D perhaps matches TRBD2 (5 bases). V was clipped by 5 bases and J by 2 bases, with 17 bases between them. Germline values: CDR1 SGHAT, CDR2 FQDESV (reference sequence). The length of the CDR3 is 16 residues.

This clonotype was observed at least ten times. The chain employs TRBV15 and TRBJ1-1; the match to TRBD1 covers 7 bases. CDR1 LNHNV and CDR2 YYDKDF come from the germline V gene (reference sequence). Unmatched junction bases numbered 4, after V lost 3 bases and J lost 0 bases. The CDR3 runs to 15 residues. CDR3 region: CATSRSQGMNTEAFF. The CDR3 DNA reads as TGTGCCACCAGCAGGTCACAGGGGATGAACACTGAAGCTTTCTTT.

The V gene is TRBV28, the J gene TRBJ2-3; possible D gene TRBD1, 5 bases. The CDR3 length is 18 residues. The V end was cut by 4 bases, the J end by 0 bases, with 20 bases between. Germline CDR1 is MDHEN and CDR2 is SYDVKM. The CDR3 DNA reads as TGTGCCAGCAGTTCCACCTTGACGACAGAACCTAGCACAGATACGCAGTATTTT. It is translated as CASSSTLTTEPSTDTQYF.

The chain is built from TRBV5-1 and TRBJ2-3, with 12 positions matching TRBD1. Germline values: CDR1 SGHRS, CDR2 YFSETQ. The CDR3 is made up of 16 amino acids. Unmatched junction bases numbered 3, after V lost 0 bases and J lost 4 bases. For the CDR3, the DNA is TGCGCCAGCAGCTTGGTGGGGACAGGGGGCGCAGATACGCAGTATTTT. Translated, it gives CASSLVGTGGADTQYF. Combining the CDR3 with reference TRBV5-1 and TRBJ2-3 gives the whole variable domain KAGVTQTPRYLIKTRGQQVTLSCSPISGHRSVSWYQQTPGQGLQFLFEYFSETQRNKGNFPGRFSGRQFSNSRSEMNVSTLELGDSALYLCASSLVGTGGADTQYFGPGTRLTVL.

Many counts were recorded for this clonotype. The rearrangement uses TRBV7-2 and TRBJ2-3; 9 bases align to TRBD2. CDR3 size: 17 residues. The germline V gene encodes CDR1 SGHTA and CDR2 FQGNSA. V lost 5 bases to trimming and J lost 2 bases; unmatched junction nucleotides: 11. CDR3 bases: TGTGCCAGCAGCCCATCTAGCGGGATCCCCTACACAGATACGCAGTATTTT. It specifies CASSPSSGIPYTDTQYF.

The rearrangement uses TRBV28 and TRBJ1-2; tentative D call: TRBD1 (6 bases). V was shortened by 6 bases and J by 2 bases, with 13 bases between the two germline ends. The germline V gene has CDR1 MDHEN and CDR2 SYDVKM. The CDR3 runs 14 residues. The DNA for the CDR3 is TGTGCCAGCAGGAGACAGGAGGGAAACTATGGCTACACCTTC. Translating gives CASRRQEGNYGYTF.

Concerning this clonotype itself: The junction shows a germline mismatch at one end, possibly a read error. The rearrangement uses TRBV7-6 and TRBJ2-4, with 8 bases identical to TRBD2. There are 15 residues in the CDR3. Germline CDR1 and CDR2: SGHVS and FNYEAQ. CDR3 residues: CASSPPPGGGNSQYF. CDR3 in DNA: TGTGCCAGCAGCCCGCCGCCGGGGGGGGGTAACAGTCAGTACTTC.

This clonotype has just a few counts. V usage is TRBV24-1 and J usage is TRBJ2-2; 7 bases are a match to TRBD1. The trim removed 10 bases at V and 2 bases at J, leaving 6 bases unmatched. CDR1 and CDR2 from the germline V gene are KGHDR and SFDVKD. This CDR3 region has 14 residues. As DNA, the CDR3 is TGTGCCACATCCGGGACAGAAAACACCGGGGAGCTGTTTTTT. Translation: CATSGTENTGELFF.

This CDR3 is CATSVTGTAYEQFF. The CDR3 nucleotides read TGTGCCACCAGTGTTACCGGGACGGCCTATGAGCAGTTCTTC. This rearrangement joins TRBV24-1 to TRBJ2-1; the D call may be TRBD1 or TRBD2 (5 bases each). From germline, CDR1 is KGHDR and CDR2 SFDVKD. V was shortened by 5 bases and J by 8 bases, with 15 bases between the two germline ends. This CDR3 has 14 amino acids.